This entry concerns a single TCR beta chain. This entry is derived from a study of blood T cell repertoires in COVID-19. Using immunoSEQ multiplex PCR, the repertoire was profiled, and TCRdb retains in-frame clones only, with some absent. The data hold some 25,000 clones, with approximately 90% observed a single time. From germline, CDR1 is SGHTA and CDR2 FQGNSA. V was clipped by 1 base and J by 4 bases; unmatched bases: 7. CDR3 length: 17 residues. V usage is TRBV7-2 and J usage is TRBJ2-2, with 9 bases identical to TRBD2. The receptor was derived from a man between 65 and 85 years old with active COVID-19. Specimen: peripheral blood. CDR3 loop: CASSLDERGVRTGELFF. Here the CDR3 DNA reads TGTGCCAGCAGCTTAGATGAGCGGGGGGTTCGCACCGGGGAGCTGTTTTTT.